The 28 T cell receptor beta chains reported below all come from one sample, sequenced in a study of T cell responses to AZD1222 COVID-19 vaccine. TCRdb keeps only in-frame clones here, not all; method: immunoSEQ multiplex PCR. The sample includes over 150,000 clones, around 89% of them seen just once. The starting material was peripheral blood, obtained 28 days after the second AZD1222 dose. The receptors originated from an adult who received the AZD1222 COVID-19 vaccine.

The V gene is TRBV19, the J gene TRBJ2-1; maybe TRBD2 (6 bases). CDR3 length: 12 residues. V was trimmed by 5 bases and J by 15 bases, leaving 17 bases between them. CDR1 is LNHDA and CDR2 is SQIVND in the germline V gene (reference sequence). The CDR3 loop is CASSARREVLFF. The CDR3 DNA follows: TGTGCCAGTAGTGCCCGGAGGGAAGTCCTGTTCTTC. The full variable domain, with the rest looked up from reference TRBV19 and TRBJ2-1, is DGGITQSPKYLFRKEGQNVTLSCEQNLNHDAMYWYRQDPGQGLRLIYYSQIVNDFQKGDIAEGYSVSREKKESFPLTVTSAQKNPTAFYLCASSARREVLFFGPGTRLTVL.

The chain combines TRBV18 with TRBJ2-2, with D perhaps TRBD2 (6 bases). This CDR3 has 16 residues. The germline V gene has CDR1 KGHSH and CDR2 LQKENI. The V and J ends lost 6 bases and 2 bases respectively, with 16 bases between them. CDR3 sequence reads: CASSFIRGLNTGELFF. CDR3 nucleotide sequence: TGTGCCAGCTCGTTCATTCGGGGACTTAACACCGGGGAGCTGTTTTTT.

The CDR3 sequence is CASSIADLGPGANVLTF. The CDR3 bases are TGTGCCAGTAGTATAGCGGACCTAGGACCTGGGGCCAACGTCCTGACTTTC. The chain recombines TRBV19 with TRBJ2-6; D unclear. Germline V gene lookup returns CDR1 LNHDA and CDR2 SQIVND (reference sequence). V lost 1 base and J 2 bases, leaving 12 bases between the germline ends. The CDR3 contains 17 residues.

The chain couples TRBV24-1 to TRBJ1-2, with 8 bases fitting TRBD1. Trimming cost V 11 bases and J 3 bases; bases outside gene matches: 10. Per the germline V gene, CDR1 is KGHDR and CDR2 is SFDVKD. The CDR3 runs to 14 residues. CDR3 amino acids: CAMPAGGADYGYTF. CDR3 coding DNA: TGTGCCATGCCGGCAGGGGGCGCGGACTATGGCTACACCTTC.

J is TRBJ1-2 and V is TRBV7-9; D is unclear. Germline values: CDR1 SEHNR, CDR2 FQNEAQ (reference sequence). Trimming pared 2 bases from V and 5 bases from J, leaving 15 bases between. CDR3 size: 15 residues. CDR3 sequence reads: CASSLMGGSQYGYTF. CDR3 coding DNA: TGTGCCAGCAGCTTAATGGGCGGAAGCCAATATGGCTACACCTTC. Drawing the rest from reference TRBV7-9 and TRBJ1-2, the complete variable domain is DTGVSQNPRHKITKRGQNVTFRCDPISEHNRLYWYRQTLGQGPEFLTYFQNEAQLEKSRLLSDRFSAERPKGSFSTLEIQRTEQGDSAMYLCASSLMGGSQYGYTFGSGTRLTVV.

This chain links TRBV5-4 with TRBJ1-1; D is possibly TRBD1 (5 bases). CDR1 SGHNT and CDR2 YYREEE come from the germline V gene (reference sequence). CDR3 length: 16 residues. V gave up 1 base and J gave up 0 bases, with 13 bases separating them. CDR3: CASSLFGKGMNTEAFF. The CDR3 DNA reads TGTGCCAGCAGCTTGTTCGGTAAGGGGATGAACACTGAAGCTTTCTTT.

The V call is TRBV29-1, the J call TRBJ2-7; either TRBD1 or TRBD2 may supply D (7 bases each). With 2 bases removed from V and 1 base from J, the gap between germline ends came to 15 bases. Germline V CDR1 and CDR2: SQVTM, ANQGSEA. The CDR3 is made up of 15 amino acids. Here the CDR3 DNA reads TGCAGCGTTGAATCGACAGGGAGGGAGTCCTACGAGCAGTACTTC. As protein: CSVESTGRESYEQYF.

This rearrangement joins TRBV6-5 to TRBJ1-2; the match to TRBD1 covers 7 bases. Losses at the gene ends were 9 bases for V and 4 bases for J; bases not matched to a gene: 5. This CDR3 comprises 12 residues. The germline CDR1 and CDR2 sequences are MNHEY and SVGAGI. The CDR3 is CASTRQGYGYTF. CDR3 coding DNA: TGTGCCAGTACCCGACAGGGCTATGGCTACACCTTC.

This sequence joins TRBV10-3 and TRBJ2-7; 7 positions agree with TRBD1. The V gene's germline CDR1 is ENHRY and CDR2 SYGVKD. The CDR3 is 15 amino acids. The J segment lost 0 bases and the V segment lost 8 bases, leaving 10 bases of the junction unmatched. The CDR3 sequence is CAIGDPPGGSYEQYF. The CDR3 bases are TGTGCCATCGGGGACCCCCCAGGGGGCTCCTACGAGCAGTACTTC.

The chain combines TRBV6-5 with TRBJ1-5, with D possibly TRBD1 on 6 matching bases. From germline, CDR1 is MNHEY and CDR2 SVGAGI. V was trimmed by 8 bases and J by 4 bases, leaving 9 bases between them. This CDR3 comprises 12 residues. The CDR3 loop is CASGTPNQPQHF. CDR3 sequence (DNA): TGTGCCAGCGGGACACCTAATCAGCCCCAGCATTTT.

The chain employs TRBV25-1 and TRBJ2-5; the D is unclear. The CDR3 extends over 15 amino acids. CDR1 is MGHDK, CDR2 SYGVNS, per germline. Trimming left V 6 bases short and J 1 base short, with 15 bases between. DNA of the CDR3: TGTGCCAGCAGGGGCGCCGAAGGACCCCAAGAGACCCAGTACTTC. Translation gives CASRGAEGPQETQYF.

The chain has TRBV5-1 and TRBJ1-1; TRBD1 is a possible D gene (5 bases). The CDR3 consists of 17 residues. With 4 bases removed from V and 4 bases from J, the gap between germline ends came to 23 bases. The germline gives CDR1 SGHRS, CDR2 YFSETQ. CDR3 nucleotide sequence: TGCGCCAGCAGCCTTCAGGTCTTGGGGACCGCGGGCACTGAAGCTTTCTTT. This sequence encodes CASSLQVLGTAGTEAFF. Looking up the rest from reference TRBV5-1 and TRBJ1-1 gives the full variable domain: KAGVTQTPRYLIKTRGQQVTLSCSPISGHRSVSWYQQTPGQGLQFLFEYFSETQRNKGNFPGRFSGRQFSNSRSEMNVSTLELGDSALYLCASSLQVLGTAGTEAFFGQGTRLTVV.

This chain joins TRBV6-6 and TRBJ1-2; no reliable D call. The CDR3 runs to 13 residues. Trimming took off 4 bases at V and 4 bases at J, with 10 bases between the two ends. The V gene's germline CDR1 is MNHNY and CDR2 SVGAGI (reference sequence). In DNA form, the CDR3 reads TGTGCCAGCAGTTCCGGGGAAGGCTATGGCTACACCTTC. Translation gives CASSSGEGYGYTF.

The CDR3 reads CASRPTVLSSGNTIYF. In DNA, the CDR3 is TGTGCCAGCAGGCCGACAGTCCTGAGCTCTGGAAACACCATATATTTT. The chain links TRBV27 to TRBJ1-3; tentatively, D is TRBD1 (5 bases). The CDR3 sequence is 16 residues long. Trimming left V 6 bases short and J 0 bases short, with 15 bases between. Per the germline V gene, CDR1 is MNHEY and CDR2 is SMNVEV (reference sequence).

CDR3 residues: CSASGRLNSPLHF. CDR3 bases: TGCAGTGCTAGTGGCAGGCTAAATTCACCCCTCCACTTT. This chain connects TRBV20-1 to TRBJ1-6; D remains ambiguous. Between the trimmed V and J ends, which lost 3 bases and 7 bases, there was a span of 10 bases. The length of the CDR3 is 13 residues. From germline, CDR1 is DFQATT and CDR2 SNEGSKA (reference sequence).

This chain uses TRBV6-5 with TRBJ1-2; TRBD1 aligns across 7 bases. The germline V gene has CDR1 MNHEY and CDR2 SVGAGI. Losses at the gene ends were 6 bases for V and 4 bases for J; bases not matched to a gene: 5. The CDR3 length is 13 residues. The CDR3 nucleotides are TGTGCCAGCAGGCCAGGGGGTTCCTATGGCTACACCTTC. Protein: CASRPGGSYGYTF.

This clone was detected a few times. This chain joins TRBV11-2 and TRBJ2-7, with no clear D. Germline V gene sequence: CDR1 SGHAT, CDR2 FQNNGV. Trimming shortened V by 3 bases and J by 4 bases, and 13 bases separated the two germline ends. The CDR3 loop spans 14 amino acids. The CDR3 bases are TGTGCCAGCAGCTTTATCCGCTCGAATTACGAGCAGTACTTC. It translates to CASSFIRSNYEQYF.

The genes are TRBV13 and TRBJ2-5; D is perhaps TRBD1 (5 bases). Germline CDR1 reads PRHDT; CDR2 reads FYEKMQ (reference sequence). V lost 5 bases to trimming and J lost 5 bases, with 18 bases between them. This CDR3 comprises 15 residues. In DNA, the CDR3 is TGTGCCAGCAGCCCAACAGGCCTAGGGATCGAGACCCAGTACTTC. Translation gives CASSPTGLGIETQYF.

The chain recombines TRBV14 with TRBJ1-5; possible D gene TRBD1, 6 bases. V was pared by 4 bases and J by 0 bases, with 10 bases between. The germline V gene encodes CDR1 SGHDN and CDR2 FVKESK. The CDR3 runs to 15 residues. CDR3 sequence reads: CASSLTGLSNQPQHF. The CDR3 nucleotides are TGTGCCAGCAGCCTAACAGGGCTTAGCAATCAGCCCCAGCATTTT.

V and J are TRBV9 and TRBJ2-3; 10 bases match TRBD2. In germline, CDR1 is SGDLS, CDR2 YYNGEE. The junction had 7 bases not matched to a gene; V was cut back by 3 bases and J by 0 bases. The CDR3 is 17 amino acids. The CDR3 loop is CASSGHQAGGSTDTQYF. The DNA of the CDR3 is TGTGCCAGCAGCGGGCACCAAGCGGGGGGGAGCACAGATACGCAGTATTTT.

This chain connects TRBV18 to TRBJ1-2; D gene ambiguous. The CDR3 covers 18 residues. CDR1 KGHSH and CDR2 LQKENI come from the germline V gene. V was shortened by 0 bases and J by 3 bases, with 20 bases between the two germline ends. CDR3 sequence reads: CASSPPVGRLQKDYGYTF. The CDR3 bases are TGTGCCAGCTCACCACCGGTGGGTAGGCTCCAGAAAGACTATGGCTACACCTTC.

This chain uses TRBV16 with TRBJ1-2, with D unclear. The V end lost 0 bases, the J end lost 8 bases, and 10 bases lay between the germline ends. The CDR3 runs to 13 residues. CDR1 is KGHSY and CDR2 is FQNENV in the germline V gene. CDR3 amino acids: CASSQSILVGYTF. CDR3 DNA: TGTGCCAGCAGCCAATCGATATTGGTCGGCTACACCTTC. Full variable domain (rest looked up from reference TRBV16 and TRBJ1-2): GEEVAQTPKHLVRGEGQKAKLYCAPIKGHSYVFWYQQVLKNEFKFLISFQNENVFDETGMPKERFSAKCLPNSPCSLEIQATKLEDSAVYFCASSQSILVGYTFGSGTRLTVV.

The chain carries TRBV9 and TRBJ1-5; weak D call: TRBD1 (6 bases). V lost 3 bases, J lost 6 bases, and 16 bases lay in between. This CDR3 contains 15 residues. Germline V CDR1 and CDR2: SGDLS, YYNGEE. The chain's CDR3 is CASSDTGSEGQPQHF. CDR3 nucleotides: TGTGCCAGCAGCGATACAGGGTCTGAAGGTCAGCCCCAGCATTTT. The full variable domain, in which reference TRBV9 and TRBJ1-5 provide the parts outside the CDR3, is DSGVTQTPKHLITATGQRVTLRCSPRSGDLSVYWYQQSLDQGLQFLIQYYNGEERAKGNILERFSAQQFPDLHSELNLSSLELGDSALYFCASSDTGSEGQPQHFGDGTRLSIL.

The V call is TRBV14, the J call TRBJ1-2; tentative D call: TRBD1 (5 bases). Per the germline V gene, CDR1 is SGHDN and CDR2 is FVKESK. The CDR3 consists of 16 residues. The V and J ends lost 4 bases and 4 bases respectively, with 19 bases between them. The CDR3 protein is CASSPHVGGGSYGYTF. The CDR3 DNA sequence: TGTGCCAGCAGCCCTCATGTGGGGGGGGGTAGCTATGGCTACACCTTC.

The J gene is TRBJ1-4, the V gene TRBV6-5; no clear D. Trimming stripped 6 bases from V and 11 bases from J, with 13 bases between. Germline V gene data show CDR1 as MNHEY and CDR2 as SVGAGI. This CDR3 spans 12 amino acids. In nucleotides, the CDR3 is TGTGCCAGCAGACCAGAAGGTGGGAAACTGTTTTTT. Encoded protein: CASRPEGGKLFF.

V usage is TRBV4-3 and J usage is TRBJ2-1, with D perhaps matching TRBD1 (5 bases). This CDR3 is 15 amino acids long. Per the germline V gene, CDR1 is LGHNA and CDR2 is YSLEER. Trimming shortened V by 0 bases and J by 9 bases, and 15 bases separated the two germline ends. The CDR3 reads CASSQDRAGAGEQFF. CDR3 sequence (DNA): TGCGCCAGCAGCCAAGACCGCGCTGGGGCAGGTGAGCAGTTCTTC.

The chain uses TRBV29-1 and TRBJ2-6, with unresolved D. Trimming took 3 bases from V and 3 from J, leaving 3 bases between them. The CDR3 extends over 12 amino acids. The germline gives CDR1 SQVTM, CDR2 ANQGSEA. CDR3 sequence: CSVDDGANVLTF. In DNA, the CDR3 is TGCAGCGTTGACGATGGGGCCAACGTCCTGACTTTC.

The J gene is TRBJ2-1, the V gene TRBV7-3; 8 nucleotides align to TRBD2. Looked up from germline, CDR1 is SGHTA and CDR2 is FQGTGA. V was clipped by 1 base and J by 8 bases; unmatched bases: 4. The CDR3 consists of 14 residues. The CDR3 DNA is TGTGCCAGCAGCTTAATCGGTAGCGGGGATGAGCAGTTCTTC. This translates into CASSLIGSGDEQFF.